This paragraph covers one TCR beta chain sequence. The antigen remains unidentified. The record originates from a study of T cell repertoires in cytomegalovirus infection. Study at large: Based on public TCR beta signatures, there were indications of CMV infection and of a matching HLA type.

Trimming cost V 5 bases and J 6 bases; bases outside gene matches: 6. This CDR3 is 14 amino acids long. The germline CDR1 and CDR2 sequences are DFQATT and SNEGSKA (reference sequence). TCRdb reprocessed the reads via MiXCR and lists one record per CDR3 protein. The table includes roughly 150,000 distinct CDR3 sequences, about a quarter detected once. Notes on the study in general: Dominant in the ex vivo response were TCR beta clonotypes restricted by HLA-C and specific for CMV. Summed frequency of public TCR beta families distinguished CMV carriers with the relevant HLA.

Specimen: PBMCs. The V call is TRBV20-1, the J call TRBJ1-5; 11 nucleotides line up with TRBD1. The TCR comes from a human donor in good health (CMV status not recorded). Some clones in this sample may be carry-over from other donors' samples. Here the CDR3 reads CSAWDRGGTQPQHF. DNA of the CDR3: TGCAGTGCTTGGGACAGGGGGGGTACTCAGCCCCAGCATTTT.